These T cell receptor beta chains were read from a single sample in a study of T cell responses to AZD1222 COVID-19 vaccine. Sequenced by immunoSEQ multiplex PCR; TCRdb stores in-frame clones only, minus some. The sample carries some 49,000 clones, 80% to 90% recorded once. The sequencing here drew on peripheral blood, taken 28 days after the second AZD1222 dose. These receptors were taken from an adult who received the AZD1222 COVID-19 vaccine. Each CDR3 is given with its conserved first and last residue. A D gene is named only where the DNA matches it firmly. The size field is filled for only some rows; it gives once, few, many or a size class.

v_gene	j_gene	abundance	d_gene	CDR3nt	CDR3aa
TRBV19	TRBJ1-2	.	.	TGTGCCAGTAGTATAGAAGACAGTTCCTATGGCTACACCTTC	CASSIEDSSYGYTF
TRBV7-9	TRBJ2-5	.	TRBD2	TGTGCCAGCAGCTCCGTAGCGGGAGGGCCCTCGGAAGGAGAGACCCAGTACTTC	CASSSVAGGPSEGETQYF
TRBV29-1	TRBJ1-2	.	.	TGCAGCGTTGACAGGGGCGATGGCTACACCTTC	CSVDRGDGYTF
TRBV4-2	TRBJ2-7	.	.	TGTGCCAGCAGCCAAGACCAGGTTCTGTCCTACGAGCAGTACTTC	CASSQDQVLSYEQYF
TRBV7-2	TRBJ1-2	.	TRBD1	TGTGCCAGCAGCGGTACAGGGGGCCCTGGCTACACCTTC	CASSGTGGPGYTF
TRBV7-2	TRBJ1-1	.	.	TGTGCCAGCAGCTCCGGACGGAAGAACACTGAAGCTTTCTTT	CASSSGRKNTEAFF
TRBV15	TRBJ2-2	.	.	TGTGCCACCAGCAGAAGGTTTCAGGGATCGGCGAACACCGGGGAGCTGTTTTTT	CATSRRFQGSANTGELFF
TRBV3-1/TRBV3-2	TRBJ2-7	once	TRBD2	TGTGCCAGCAGCCGTCGGGAGGGCGCCTACGAGCAGTACTTC	CASSRREGAYEQYF
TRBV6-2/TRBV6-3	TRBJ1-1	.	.	TGTGCCAGCAGGCCTCCGTCTGGTGAAGCTTTCTTT	CASRPPSGEAFF
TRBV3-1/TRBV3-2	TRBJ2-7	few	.	TGTGCCAGCAGCCAAGGGGCCAGCTTGTACGACGAGCAGTACTTC	CASSQGASLYDEQYF
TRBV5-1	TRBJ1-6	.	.	TGCGCCAGCAGCCCGGACACGTATAATTCACCCCTCCACTTT	CASSPDTYNSPLHF